One and the same sample provided the 18 T cell receptor beta chains below, sequenced in a study of Graves' ophthalmopathy and Graves' hyperthyroidism. From RNA, the CDR3 regions of TCR beta chains were amplified and sequenced. Following a first-round RT-PCR that used HTBI primers, a second-round multiplex PCR was carried out. TCRdb redid the calling of the multiplex PCR reads with MiXCR, one entry per CDR3 protein. The sample lists around 1.1 million distinct CDR3 sequences; about 38% were seen once. The material sequenced was peripheral blood or thyroid tissue (not recorded which). Receptors were obtained from an adult man with Graves' hyperthyroidism.

Remarks on this clonotype: A single base separates this from a much larger clone, so it may be a read error. CDR3 nucleotide sequence: TGTGTCAGCAGCTTGACAAGTAGTCAGCCCCAGCATTTT. It specifies CVSSLTSSQPQHF. The chain couples TRBV7-9 to TRBJ1-5, with D unclear. CDR1 SEHNR and CDR2 FQNEAQ come from the germline V gene (reference sequence). The CDR3 loop spans 13 amino acids. Full variable domain (remainder filled in from reference TRBV7-9 and TRBJ1-5): DTGVSQNPRHKITKRGQNVTFRCDPISEHNRLYWYRQTLGQGPEFLTYFQNEAQLEKSRLLSDRFSAERPKGSFSTLEIQRTEQGDSAMYLCVSSLTSSQPQHFGDGTRLSIL.

V and J are TRBV19 and TRBJ2-3, with D maybe TRBD2 (6 bases). This CDR3 has 12 residues. V was shortened by 0 bases and J by 10 bases, with 8 bases between the two germline ends. Germline values: CDR1 LNHDA, CDR2 SQIVND (reference sequence). CDR3 protein: CASSIEAGPQYF. CDR3 DNA sequence: TGTGCCAGTAGTATAGAGGCGGGGCCGCAGTATTTT. The full variable domain, rest sourced from reference TRBV19 and TRBJ2-3, is DGGITQSPKYLFRKEGQNVTLSCEQNLNHDAMYWYRQDPGQGLRLIYYSQIVNDFQKGDIAEGYSVSREKKESFPLTVTSAQKNPTAFYLCASSIEAGPQYFGPGTRLTVL.

This clonotype showed up just a few times. The rearrangement joins TRBV9 to TRBJ1-4; the match to TRBD1 covers 7 bases. Germline V CDR1 and CDR2: SGDLS, YYNGEE. CDR3 length: 15 residues. With 3 bases clipped from V and 8 bases from J, the junction kept 10 bases outside the gene matches. CDR3 sequence: CASSGETGNGEKLFF. For the CDR3, the DNA is TGTGCCAGCAGCGGAGAGACAGGGAATGGAGAAAAACTGTTTTTT.

This clonotype was detected a few times. Given a much more abundant clone one base away, this may be a read error. The rearrangement uses TRBV5-4 and TRBJ2-7; 7 positions match TRBD1. The CDR3 is made up of 13 amino acids. The V and J ends lost 5 bases and 3 bases, in that order; junction bases with no gene match: 5. Per the germline V gene, CDR1 is SGHNT and CDR2 is YYREEE (reference sequence). The DNA of the CDR3 is TGTGCCAGCAGACAGGGACAGAGCTACGAGCAGTACTTC. Translation gives CASRQGQSYEQYF.

This clonotype was counted a single time. V and J are TRBV20-1 and TRBJ1-2; D gene ambiguous. Germline V gene sequence: CDR1 DFQATT, CDR2 SNEGSKA (reference sequence). The CDR3 is 11 residues long. CDR3 sequence reads: CIVRSTQIYTF. The CDR3 bases are TGCATTGTTAGATCAACGCAAATCTACACCTTC.

This clonotype was detected many times. The chain joins TRBV7-8 to TRBJ2-7; D perhaps matches TRBD2 (6 bases). The V and J ends lost 1 base and 2 bases respectively, with 15 bases between them. This CDR3 is built from 16 residues. Germline V gene sequence: CDR1 SGHVS, CDR2 FQNEAQ. The CDR3 sequence is CASSLVERAQPYEQYF. For the CDR3, the DNA is TGTGCCAGCAGCTTAGTAGAGCGGGCACAGCCCTACGAGCAGTACTTC. Drawing the rest from reference TRBV7-8 and TRBJ2-7, the complete variable domain is GAGVSQSPRYKVAKRGQDVALRCDPISGHVSLFWYQQALGQGPEFLTYFQNEAQLDKSGLPSDRFFAERPEGSVSTLKIQRTQQEDSAVYLCASSLVERAQPYEQYFGPGTRLTVT.

Only one count was recorded for this clonotype. This chain joins TRBV7-9 and TRBJ1-1; 7 nucleotides agree with TRBD1. The CDR3 is made up of 13 amino acids. V was pared by 5 bases and J by 11 bases, with 11 bases of the junction left unmatched. Germline loops: CDR1 SEHNR, CDR2 FQNEAQ (reference sequence). CDR3 in amino acids: CASSPRDRHAAFF. For the CDR3, the DNA is TGTGCCAGCAGCCCCCGGGACAGACATGCCGCTTTCTTT.

In its sample, this clonotype was seen many times. The rearrangement uses TRBV12-3 or TRBV12-4 and TRBJ2-5; D may match TRBD1 or TRBD2 (5 bases each). The V gene lost 7 bases and the J gene lost 1 base, with 10 bases spanning the gap. The CDR3 length is 13 residues. The CDR3 DNA sequence: TGTGCCAGCAAGGGGACCCTCCAAGAGACCCAGTACTTC. Amino acid sequence: CASKGTLQETQYF.

The V call is TRBV9, the J call TRBJ2-3; D may be TRBD1 (6 bases). The CDR3 is made up of 14 amino acids. The germline CDR1 and CDR2 sequences are SGDLS and YYNGEE. The V gene lost 0 bases and the J gene lost 1 base, with 6 bases spanning the gap. CDR3 in amino acids: CASSVEGGTDTQYF. For the CDR3, the DNA is TGTGCCAGCAGCGTAGAGGGGGGCACAGATACGCAGTATTTT.

In the case of this clonotype: A clone one base away is much larger, so this may be a read error. The chain uses TRBV10-2 and TRBJ2-7; TRBD1 agrees at 8 bases. Per the germline V gene, CDR1 is WSHSY and CDR2 is SAAADI. The CDR3 totals 14 residues. The DNA of the CDR3 is TGCGCCAGCAGGCGCGGACAGGGTCCCTACCAGCAGTACTTC. Amino acids: CASRRGQGPYQQYF.

Details on this clonotype: The junction shows a germline mismatch at one end, possibly a read error. The chain is built from TRBV7-9 and TRBJ2-7, with D perhaps given as TRBD1 or TRBD2 (5 bases each). The CDR3 runs to 14 residues. Germline V gives CDR1 SEHNR, CDR2 FQNEAQ (reference sequence). CDR3 in amino acids: CASSLALEDNEQNF. CDR3 coding DNA: TGTGCCAGCAGCTTAGCGCTGGAGGACAACGAGCAGAACTTC.

This rearrangement joins TRBV20-1 to TRBJ2-2; possibly TRBD2 for D (5 bases). Trimming took 0 bases from V and 1 from J, leaving 12 bases between them. The germline gives CDR1 DFQATT, CDR2 SNEGSKA (reference sequence). The CDR3 has 16 residues. In nucleotides, the CDR3 is TGCAGTGCTAGAGAGACTCGGGGTTGGAACACCGGGGAGCTGTTTTTT. Translation: CSARETRGWNTGELFF.

Remarks on this clonotype: Since a much larger clone is just one base distant, this may be a read error. V is TRBV24-1 and J is TRBJ2-3, with TRBD1 matching over 7 bases. The V and J ends lost 5 bases and 4 bases, in that order; junction bases with no gene match: 5. Per germline, CDR1 KGHDR and CDR2 SFDVKD. The CDR3 runs 14 residues. The CDR3 region is CATSGYRGSDTQYF. The CDR3 region has the DNA TGTGCCACCAGTGGATACAGGGGCTCAGATACGCAGTATTTT.

CDR3 residues: CSVSPDQDLTDTQYF. The DNA for the CDR3 is TGCAGCGTTTCTCCGGACCAAGACCTCACAGATACGCAGTATTTT. J is TRBJ2-3 and V is TRBV29-1, with D hard to call. CDR1 is SQVTM and CDR2 is ANQGSEA in the germline V gene. Trimming took off 5 bases at V and 2 bases at J, with 17 bases between the two ends. The CDR3 covers 15 residues.

This clonotype was seen a handful of times. The chain carries TRBV6-2 or TRBV6-3 and TRBJ1-1; D remains unclear. This CDR3 comprises 14 residues. V lost 6 bases and J 0 bases, leaving 11 bases between the germline ends. In germline, CDR1 is MNHEY, CDR2 SVGEGT. The CDR3 loop reads CASRNVGLNTEAFF. The CDR3 coding sequence is TGTGCCAGCAGAAACGTGGGGTTGAACACTGAAGCTTTCTTT.

The chain is built from TRBV6-5 and TRBJ2-7; 7 bases are a match to TRBD1. Trimming at V came to 5 bases and at J to 5 bases, leaving 6 bases not matched to a gene. Germline CDR1 and CDR2: MNHEY and SVGAGI. CDR3 length equals 13 residues. The DNA for the CDR3 is TGTGCCAGCAGTGACGACAGGGTCGACGAGCAGTACTTC. It encodes CASSDDRVDEQYF.

This clonotype came up a few times. The chain is built from TRBV6-6 and TRBJ1-1; D possibly corresponds to TRBD1 (6 bases). Germline CDR1 and CDR2: MNHNY and SVGAGI (reference sequence). Trimming stripped 6 bases from V and 1 base from J, with 15 bases between. CDR3 length equals 15 residues. CDR3: CASSFQGLGNTEAFF. The CDR3 DNA follows: TGTGCCAGCAGCTTTCAGGGGCTCGGGAACACTGAAGCTTTCTTT.

V usage is TRBV6-1 and J usage is TRBJ1-2; D is perhaps TRBD1 (5 bases). Germline values: CDR1 MNHNS, CDR2 SASEGT. The CDR3 is 13 residues long. Trimming left V 4 bases short and J 3 bases short, with 9 bases between. CDR3 amino acids: CASSAQGDYGYTF. CDR3 nucleotides: TGTGCCAGCAGTGCTCAGGGTGACTATGGCTACACCTTC.